The next 19 T cell receptor beta chains were all read from a single sample in a study of T cell responses to AZD1222 COVID-19 vaccine. The assay was immunoSEQ multiplex PCR, and TCRdb's table has in-frame clones only and misses some. The sample holds about 160,000 clones, 91% seen once. Material: peripheral blood, obtained on day 0 of AZD1222 vaccination. The receptors stem from an adult in good health.

This rearrangement joins TRBV7-9 to TRBJ1-4; no clear D gene. The CDR3 length is 13 residues. Trimming cost V 7 bases and J 7 bases, with 13 bases left between them. Germline V gene sequence: CDR1 SEHNR, CDR2 FQNEAQ (reference sequence). This chain's CDR3 is CASTVLGREKLFF. The CDR3 DNA reads TGTGCCAGCACGGTCCTAGGGCGTGAAAAACTGTTTTTT.

CDR3 residues: CASSITGSSGNTIYF. The DNA of the CDR3 is TGTGCCAGCTCAATCACAGGGAGCTCTGGAAACACCATATATTTT. J is TRBJ1-3 and V is TRBV18; possible D gene TRBD1, 6 bases. The germline gives CDR1 KGHSH, CDR2 LQKENI. V was clipped by 5 bases and J by 0 bases, with 11 bases between them. The CDR3 extends over 15 amino acids. Using reference TRBV18 and TRBJ1-3 for the parts outside the CDR3, the full variable domain is NAGVMQNPRHLVRRRGQEARLRCSPMKGHSHVYWYRQLPEEGLKFMVYLQKENIIDESGMPKERFSAEFPKEGPSILRIQQVVRGDSAAYFCASSITGSSGNTIYFGEGSWLTVV.

This clone appeared a few times. The rearrangement links TRBV11-2 to TRBJ1-1, with TRBD1 matching 9 bases. The junction had 11 bases not matched to a gene; V was cut back by 2 bases and J by 4 bases. Germline CDR1 reads SGHAT; CDR2 reads FQNNGV. The length of the CDR3 is 17 residues. The CDR3 loop reads CASSLKTGGWRGTEAFF. The CDR3 region has the DNA TGTGCCAGCAGCTTAAAGACAGGGGGATGGAGAGGCACTGAAGCTTTCTTT.

The chain is built from TRBV30 and TRBJ2-5, with TRBD1 as a possible D gene (6 bases). V lost 1 base and J lost 7, with 7 bases in between. The CDR3 is 11 residues long. CDR1 is GTSNPN and CDR2 is SVGIG in the germline V gene (reference sequence). The CDR3: CAWSGGGTQYF. CDR3 nucleotides: TGTGCCTGGAGTGGAGGGGGGACCCAGTACTTC.

This clone was found once. This chain links TRBV18 with TRBJ1-1; TRBD1 agrees at 9 bases. The V gene end was trimmed by 2 bases and the J gene end by 6 bases; junction bases not matched to a gene: 7. The CDR3 spans 15 residues. The germline CDR1 and CDR2 sequences are KGHSH and LQKENI. In DNA, the CDR3 is TGTGCCAGCTCACCAACGGACAGGGGATCTGCTGAAGCTTTCTTT. This gives the protein CASSPTDRGSAEAFF.

The chain is built from TRBV19 and TRBJ1-2; tentative D call: TRBD1 (5 bases). Looked up from germline, CDR1 is LNHDA and CDR2 is SQIVND (reference sequence). Between the trimmed V and J ends, which lost 3 bases and 8 bases, there was a span of 16 bases. The CDR3 spans 14 residues. The CDR3 loop reads CASSMLEQARGYTF. The DNA for the CDR3 is TGTGCCAGTAGTATGCTTGAACAGGCCCGGGGCTACACCTTC.

The rearrangement links TRBV28 to TRBJ1-1; D call uncertain. CDR3 length equals 12 residues. Germline CDR1 reads MDHEN; CDR2 reads SYDVKM. Deletions cut 5 bases from V and 8 bases from J, with 12 bases between. CDR3 sequence (DNA): TGTGCCAGCAGTAGGGTCCTCGAGGAAGCTTTCTTT. Translation: CASSRVLEEAFF.

V gene TRBV9 combines with J gene TRBJ2-7, with 7 bases matching TRBD1. Germline CDR1 reads SGDLS; CDR2 reads YYNGEE. The V and J ends lost 3 bases and 1 base, in that order; junction bases with no gene match: 13. The CDR3 is 17 amino acids. CDR3 DNA: TGTGCCAGCAGCGGGGTGTCAGAACAGGGGAAATCCTACGAGCAGTACTTC. It is translated as CASSGVSEQGKSYEQYF.

This chain links TRBV4-2 with TRBJ2-7; TRBD2 agrees at 9 bases. The CDR3 extends over 15 amino acids. Losses at the gene ends were 3 bases for V and 3 bases for J; bases not matched to a gene: 6. The V gene's germline CDR1 is LGHNA and CDR2 YNFKEQ. CDR3 region: CASSQSTTSGYEQYF. CDR3 in DNA: TGTGCCAGCAGCCAGTCGACGACTAGCGGCTACGAGCAGTACTTC.

This clone was picked up a small number of times. The chain recombines TRBV27 with TRBJ2-1, with a weak D call TRBD1 (6 bases). The V end was cut by 5 bases, the J end by 5 bases, with 22 bases between. The CDR3 has 17 residues. The germline V gene has CDR1 MNHEY and CDR2 SMNVEV (reference sequence). In DNA, the CDR3 is TGTGCCAGCAGTAGGTCATTCGGGCAGGGGTCCCACAATGAGCAGTTCTTC. This encodes CASSRSFGQGSHNEQFF.

V is TRBV6-1 and J is TRBJ1-4, with TRBD1 matching over 8 bases. V lost 3 bases, J lost 8 bases, and 5 bases stayed unmatched. Germline CDR1 MNHNS, CDR2 SASEGT. The CDR3 sequence is 14 residues long. In DNA form, the CDR3 reads TGTGCCAGCAGTGAGGGCACAGGGGGGGAAAAACTGTTTTTT. Translating it yields CASSEGTGGEKLFF.

This clone was recorded only once. The chain joins TRBV28 to TRBJ2-4; 10 bases align to TRBD1. Germline V lookup: CDR1 MDHEN, CDR2 SYDVKM. This CDR3 is 16 amino acids long. V shed 4 bases and J 5 bases; nucleotides not matched to a gene: 8. This chain's CDR3 is CASSSQKGQGQNIQYF. CDR3 bases: TGTGCCAGCAGTTCCCAGAAGGGACAGGGGCAAAACATTCAGTACTTC.

The chain employs TRBV19 and TRBJ1-2; D is unresolved. V gave up 3 bases and J gave up 4 bases, with 15 bases separating them. The CDR3 has 15 residues. Germline lookup yields CDR1 LNHDA and CDR2 SQIVND (reference sequence). Here the CDR3 DNA reads TGTGCCAGTAGTATTTTGGGGTCCTCCTTCTATGGCTACACCTTC. It specifies CASSILGSSFYGYTF.

As concerns this clone: One junction end disagrees with the germline gene, perhaps due to a read error. The CDR3 region is CASSYYLTGTQPQHF. As DNA, the CDR3 is TGTGCCAGCAGCTACTACCTGACAGGGACTCAGCCCCAGCATTTT. The rearrangement links TRBV6-2 or TRBV6-3 to TRBJ1-5, with TRBD1 matching 7 bases. The CDR3 extends over 15 amino acids. Germline V lookup: CDR1 MNHEY, CDR2 SVGEGT.

The rearrangement links TRBV9 to TRBJ2-3; D is ambiguous. V gave up 2 bases and J gave up 2 bases, with 9 bases separating them. Germline CDR1 and CDR2: SGDLS and YYNGEE. The CDR3 is made up of 14 amino acids. As DNA, the CDR3 is TGTGCCAGCAGCGTCCCCGACCTCACAGATACGCAGTATTTT. Translation: CASSVPDLTDTQYF.

The chain is built from TRBV7-8 and TRBJ2-7; TRBD1 matches at 8 bases. With V trimmed by 4 bases and J by 2 bases, 10 bases remained unmatched. This CDR3 contains 16 residues. In germline, CDR1 is SGHVS, CDR2 FQNEAQ. The CDR3 nucleotides read TGTGCCAGCAGCTCAACCTCCGGGACAGGAGCCTACGAGCAGTACTTC. It specifies CASSSTSGTGAYEQYF. Looking up the rest from reference TRBV7-8 and TRBJ2-7 gives the full variable domain: GAGVSQSPRYKVAKRGQDVALRCDPISGHVSLFWYQQALGQGPEFLTYFQNEAQLDKSGLPSDRFFAERPEGSVSTLKIQRTQQEDSAVYLCASSSTSGTGAYEQYFGPGTRLTVT.

There are a few counts of this clone. Germline and junction disagree at one end, which may indicate a read error. V is TRBV30 and J is TRBJ1-2; a possible D gene is TRBD1 (5 bases). The CDR3 is 12 residues long. Germline CDR1 is GTSNPN and CDR2 is SVGIG (reference sequence). The CDR3 loop is CAWVRQLRGGFF. CDR3 in DNA: TGTGCCTGGGTGCGACAGTTAAGAGGTGGCTTTTTC.

The chain links TRBV9 to TRBJ1-1, with a possible D match to TRBD1 (6 bases). The V end was cut by 2 bases, the J end by 3 bases, with 20 bases between. CDR1 is SGDLS and CDR2 is YYNGEE in the germline V gene. The CDR3 consists of 17 residues. CDR3 DNA sequence: TGTGCCAGCAGCGTTAGTATTCGGGGAAAGGGGGACACTGAAGCTTTCTTT. Translating gives CASSVSIRGKGDTEAFF.

For this clone: Other DNA sequences in the sample encode the same CDR3. This chain connects TRBV7-2 to TRBJ2-7; 10 nucleotides agree with TRBD2. CDR3 length: 15 residues. Germline V gene sequence: CDR1 SGHTA, CDR2 FQGNSA. The junction had 2 bases not matched to a gene; V was cut back by 1 base and J by 2 bases. DNA for the CDR3: TGTGCCAGCAGCTTAGGGCTAGCGGGGGCCTACGAGCAGTACTTC. Amino acid sequence: CASSLGLAGAYEQYF.